The 2 T cell receptor beta chains reported below all come from one sample, sequenced in a study of T cell responses to AZD1222 COVID-19 vaccine. Profiled with immunoSEQ multiplex PCR; TCRdb holds only in-frame clones, not every one. The sample includes 150,000 to 200,000 clones, around 90% of them seen just once. The sequenced sample was peripheral blood, obtained 28 days after the second AZD1222 dose. These receptors were taken from an adult who received the AZD1222 COVID-19 vaccine.

The rearrangement uses TRBV4-3 and TRBJ1-2, with D uncertain. Germline V gene sequence: CDR1 LGHNA, CDR2 YSLEER. The CDR3 is 13 residues long. With 6 bases removed from V and 1 base from J, the gap between germline ends came to 9 bases. The CDR3 protein is CASSSTFNYGYTF. The CDR3 DNA is TGCGCCAGCAGTTCGACTTTTAACTATGGCTACACCTTC.

The rearrangement joins TRBV7-9 to TRBJ2-3, with D perhaps TRBD1 (5 bases). Trimming removed 5 bases from V and 7 bases from J, with 16 bases in between. The CDR3 sequence is 14 residues long. Germline V gives CDR1 SEHNR, CDR2 FQNEAQ (reference sequence). The CDR3 DNA is TGTGCCAGCAGCAAGGGGCAGGCTTTGAATACGCAGTATTTT. Its protein product is CASSKGQALNTQYF. Looking up the rest from reference TRBV7-9 and TRBJ2-3 gives the full variable domain: DTGVSQNPRHKITKRGQNVTFRCDPISEHNRLYWYRQTLGQGPEFLTYFQNEAQLEKSRLLSDRFSAERPKGSFSTLEIQRTEQGDSAMYLCASSKGQALNTQYFGPGTRLTVL.